This is a list of T cell receptor beta chains from one sample in a study of blood T cell repertoires in COVID-19. TCRdb keeps only in-frame clones here, not all; method: immunoSEQ multiplex PCR. The sample includes some 530,000 clones, approximately 85% seen only once; the top ten take roughly 3.1%. What was sequenced was peripheral blood. The receptors originated from a human donor in a cohort sampled during active COVID-19. CDR3s include the opening cysteine and the closing phenylalanine or tryptophan. A D gene is named only where the DNA matches it firmly. Clone size appears in some rows only: once, few, many, or a class for an expanded clone.

abundance,d_gene,j_gene,v_gene,CDR3aa,CDR3nt
-,TRBD1,TRBJ1-1,TRBV7-9,CASSPLGQKVYEAFF,TGTGCCAGCAGCCCTCTGGGACAGAAGGTTTATGAAGCTTTCTTT
-,TRBD1,TRBJ1-6,TRBV7-2,CASSSLPRGNRNSPLHF,TGTGCCAGCAGCTCATTGCCCAGGGGGAATCGTAATTCACCCCTCCACTTT
-,-,TRBJ1-3,TRBV3-1/TRBV3-2,CASSQGPGSSGNTIYF,TGTGCCAGCAGCCAAGGCCCAGGTTCCTCTGGAAACACCATATATTTT
-,-,TRBJ2-7,TRBV3-1/TRBV3-2,CASSHSGLAVSSYEQYF,TGTGCCAGCAGCCACTCCGGATTAGCGGTCAGCTCCTACGAGCAGTACTTC
few,-,TRBJ2-7,TRBV15,CATSRDLRNTLYEQYF,TGTGCCACCAGCAGAGATCTGCGGAACACCCTCTACGAGCAGTACTTC
-,-,TRBJ2-3,TRBV27,CASSPRRDTQYF,TGTGCCAGCAGTCCCCGCCGGGATACGCAGTATTTT
-,TRBD2,TRBJ2-4,TRBV4-1,CASSQDLGAGGSNIQYF,TGCGCCAGCAGCCAAGATCTCGGGGCGGGAGGGAGCAACATTCAGTACTTC
-,-,TRBJ2-1,TRBV7-6,CASSSRGRNEQFF,TGTGCCAGCAGCTCCAGGGGCAGGAATGAGCAGTTCTTC
few,TRBD1,TRBJ1-2,TRBV27,CASTTGVGYGYTF,TGTGCCAGCACCACAGGGGTGGGGTATGGCTACACCTTC
-,-,TRBJ1-1,TRBV12-3/TRBV12-4,CASSRPGLEAFF,TGTGCCAGCAGCCGACCGGGGTTGGAAGCTTTCTTT
-,-,TRBJ2-1,TRBV21-1,CASSTGQGLSSYNEQFF,TGTGCCAGCAGCACGGGACAGGGCCTGAGCTCCTACAATGAGCAGTTCTTC
-,-,TRBJ1-4,TRBV6-1,CASSDGNEKLFF,TGTGCCAGCAGTGACGGGAATGAAAAACTGTTTTTT
-,TRBD1,TRBJ1-3,TRBV27,CASSPGQAGNVDTIYF,TGTGCCAGCAGTCCTGGACAGGCTGGTAATGTGGACACCATATATTTT
-,TRBD1,TRBJ1-3,TRBV2,CASSRTGGGNTIYF,TGTGCCAGCAGTCGGACAGGGGGTGGAAACACCATATATTTT
-,TRBD2,TRBJ2-4,TRBV11-2,CASSSLGLAGVAKNIQYF,TGTGCCAGCAGCTCCTTAGGACTAGCGGGAGTAGCCAAAAACATTCAGTACTTC
-,-,TRBJ1-2,TRBV7-9,CASSLGSSDYGYTF,TGTGCCAGCAGCCTTGGCTCTTCCGACTATGGCTACACCTTC
-,TRBD1,TRBJ2-5,TRBV7-9,CASSLGRGTGDTGAQTQYF,TGTGCCAGCAGCTTGGGACGGGGGACAGGGGATACCGGAGCGCAGACCCAGTACTTC
-,TRBD2,TRBJ2-1,TRBV7-6,CASSLIGSGGLSSSYNEQFF,TGTGCCAGCAGCTTAATCGGTAGCGGGGGGTTGTCGAGCTCCTACAATGAGCAGTTCTTC
few,-,TRBJ1-2,TRBV11-1,CASSFAGGVYGYTF,TGTGCCAGCAGCTTCGCCGGGGGAGTCTATGGCTACACCTTC
-,-,TRBJ1-3,TRBV3-1/TRBV3-2,CASSQDPWVAGNTIYF,TGTGCCAGCAGCCAAGATCCCTGGGTAGCCGGAAACACCATATATTTT
-,TRBD1,TRBJ1-2,TRBV3-1/TRBV3-2,CASSQAPGGGYTF,TGTGCCAGCAGCCAAGCTCCAGGGGGTGGCTACACCTTC
few,TRBD2,TRBJ2-2,TRBV5-1,CASSLAGGSTGELFF,TGCGCCAGCAGCTTGGCGGGAGGATCCACCGGGGAGCTGTTTTTT
-,TRBD1,TRBJ2-7,TRBV14,CASSQDARGRDEQYF,TGTGCCAGCAGCCAAGACGCGAGGGGGCGGGACGAGCAGTACTTC
once,-,TRBJ1-5,TRBV6-6,CASHGQFNQPQHF,TGTGCCAGCCACGGACAGTTCAATCAGCCCCAGCATTTT
once,-,TRBJ2-1,TRBV5-6,CASSLRRGTYNEQFF,TGTGCCAGCAGCTTGAGGCGGGGTACCTACAATGAGCAGTTCTTC
-,-,TRBJ2-2,TRBV9,CASSDQRSSNTGELFF,TGTGCCAGCAGCGACCAGAGGAGCAGCAACACCGGGGAGCTGTTTTTT
-,TRBD2,TRBJ2-7,TRBV28,CASNPPGGGAYEQYF,TGTGCCAGCAACCCCCCCGGGGGGGGAGCCTACGAGCAGTACTTC
-,-,TRBJ1-2,TRBV25-1,CASSDSGGGYNGYTF,TGTGCCAGCAGTGACTCGGGAGGAGGTTATAATGGCTACACCTTC
-,-,TRBJ1-1,TRBV5-1,CASSFGRDTEAFF,TGCGCCAGCAGCTTTGGCAGGGACACTGAAGCTTTCTTT
few,TRBD2,TRBJ2-1,TRBV9,CASSVDSGFYNEQFF,TGTGCCAGCAGCGTAGATAGCGGGTTTTACAATGAGCAGTTCTTC
-,-,TRBJ2-3,TRBV5-1,CASSLPTDTQYF,TGCGCCAGCAGCTTGCCGACAGATACGCAGTATTTT
once,-,TRBJ1-1,TRBV6-5,CASTAYPTTNTEAFF,TGTGCCAGCACCGCCTACCCCACCACGAACACTGAAGCTTTCTTT
-,-,TRBJ2-6,TRBV6-1,CASSEAIQGLVDGANVLTF,TGTGCCAGCAGTGAAGCAATTCAGGGGTTGGTGGATGGGGCCAACGTCCTGACTTTC
-,-,TRBJ2-1,TRBV2,CALSWGSSSYNEQFF,TGTGCCCTATCCTGGGGCTCTAGCTCCTACAATGAGCAGTTCTTC
-,TRBD2,TRBJ2-4,TRBV11-2,CASSSAGGDIQYF,TGTGCCAGCAGCTCCGCGGGGGGAGACATTCAGTACTTC
-,-,TRBJ2-3,TRBV5-6,CASSLTGLLAGTDTQYF,TGTGCCAGCAGCTTGACCGGACTCCTTGCGGGGACAGATACGCAGTATTTT
-,-,TRBJ2-3,TRBV27,CASGTRDTQYF,TGTGCCAGTGGGACACGAGATACGCAGTATTTT
-,TRBD1,TRBJ1-1,TRBV7-9,CASINAGGTEAFF,TGTGCCAGCATTAATGCAGGGGGCACTGAAGCTTTCTTT
once,-,TRBJ2-7,TRBV5-5,CASSSTGTGSYEQYF,TGTGCCAGCAGCTCGACCGGGACTGGCTCCTACGAGCAGTACTTC
few,TRBD1,TRBJ2-7,TRBV30,CACTRQGQRYEQYF,TGTGCCTGTACTAGACAGGGGCAAAGGTACGAGCAGTACTTC
-,TRBD1,TRBJ2-1,TRBV27,CASSLSGQGATYNEQFF,TGTGCCAGCAGTCTCTCGGGACAGGGGGCGACCTACAATGAGCAGTTCTTC
-,TRBD2,TRBJ2-7,TRBV6-6,CASGKGRATYEQYF,TGTGCCAGCGGAAAGGGGAGGGCCACCTACGAGCAGTACTTC
-,TRBD2,TRBJ2-3,TRBV5-1,CASSLGLAGAPDTQYF,TGCGCCAGCAGCTTGGGACTAGCGGGAGCCCCAGATACGCAGTATTTT
-,TRBD1,TRBJ2-1,TRBV11-3,CASSLGSLGQGAGEQFF,TGTGCCAGCAGCTTAGGATCCTTGGGACAGGGGGCAGGTGAGCAGTTCTTC
-,-,TRBJ2-7,TRBV7-8,CASSLAGEVHEQYF,TGTGCCAGCAGCTTAGCGGGAGAAGTCCACGAGCAGTACTTC
-,-,TRBJ2-2,TRBV18,CASSPPNWLGELFF,TGTGCCAGCTCACCGCCCAATTGGCTCGGGGAGCTGTTTTTT
-,TRBD1,TRBJ1-4,TRBV11-2,CASSLDRQGGGEKLFF,TGTGCCAGCAGCTTAGATCGACAGGGAGGAGGGGAAAAACTGTTTTTT
-,-,TRBJ1-1,TRBV5-1,CASSLGQQNTEAFF,TGCGCCAGCAGCTTGGGACAGCAGAACACTGAAGCTTTCTTT
-,-,TRBJ1-2,TRBV9,CASSVVTGNYGYTF,TGTGCCAGCAGCGTGGTAACAGGGAACTATGGCTACACCTTC
-,TRBD2,TRBJ2-7,TRBV19,CASSRGLAGTYEQYF,TGTGCCAGTAGTAGGGGACTAGCGGGGACCTACGAGCAGTACTTC
-,TRBD2,TRBJ2-5,TRBV4-3,CASSQDQRGQETQYF,TGCGCCAGCAGCCAAGACCAGCGGGGCCAAGAGACCCAGTACTTC
once,-,TRBJ1-3,TRBV9,CASSSIAGNTIYF,TGTGCCAGCAGCTCCATAGCTGGAAACACCATATATTTT
once,-,TRBJ1-1,TRBV6-2/TRBV6-3,CASSQAPLHGAFF,TGTGCCAGCAGTCAGGCGCCCTTGCACGGAGCTTTCTTT
-,-,TRBJ1-2,TRBV4-3,CASSPGVQGYYGYTF,TGCGCCAGCAGCCCCGGCGTACAGGGATACTATGGCTACACCTTC
few,-,TRBJ2-1,TRBV9,CASSVGSIGQRELNEQFF,TGTGCCAGCAGCGTAGGGTCGATCGGGCAAAGGGAGCTTAATGAGCAGTTCTTC
-,TRBD1,TRBJ2-2,TRBV7-3,CASSFSGTGTSVGTGELFF,TGTGCCAGCAGCTTCTCCGGGACAGGGACTTCAGTGGGGACCGGGGAGCTGTTTTTT
many,-,TRBJ2-7,TRBV7-2,CASSLGPGQNYEQYF,TGTGCCAGCAGCTTAGGCCCCGGACAGAACTACGAGCAGTACTTC